The present entry profiles one T cell receptor beta chain with its context. Source study methods: Counts of nucleated cells, estimated from reference gene primer amplification, were obtained. TCRdb's table, derived via immunoSEQ multiplex PCR, lists solely in-frame clones and lacks some. V, J and clone size are those of that table, while D and trimming were read from the DNA. Of some 150,000 clones listed, approximately 82% are singletons. The data derive from a study of blood T cell repertoires in COVID-19. At the level of the study: The origin of the acute and convalescent COVID-19 samples was the United States, Italy and Spain. PBMCs, B-cell-depleted T cells, or T cells were the source of the cDNA or gDNA that made up the material.

Input material: peripheral blood. The TCR sequence derives from a woman in her forties or fifties with acute or convalescent COVID-19.

CDR3 sequence: CASSLTRGLAGGDTQYF. DNA of the CDR3: TGCGCCAGCAGCTTGACCCGAGGACTAGCGGGGGGTGATACGCAGTATTTT. The chain joins TRBV5-1 to TRBJ2-3, with 14 bases identical to TRBD2. In germline, CDR1 is SGHRS, CDR2 YFSETQ. This CDR3 region has 17 residues. Unmatched junction bases numbered 7, after V lost 1 base and J lost 6 bases. Combining the CDR3 with reference TRBV5-1 and TRBJ2-3 gives the whole variable domain KAGVTQTPRYLIKTRGQQVTLSCSPISGHRSVSWYQQTPGQGLQFLFEYFSETQRNKGNFPGRFSGRQFSNSRSEMNVSTLELGDSALYLCASSLTRGLAGGDTQYFGPGTRLTVL.